The subject of this entry is one T cell receptor beta chain. Its specificity is unknown. The PCR made use of 60 Vbeta and 13 Jbeta primers. Produced via immunoSEQ multiplex PCR; TCRdb's table is partial and in-frame only. The sample lists 140,000 to 150,000 clones, approximately 70% occurring once. With 2 bases clipped from V and 0 bases from J, the junction kept 6 bases outside the gene matches. Germline CDR1 LGHNA, CDR2 YNFKEQ. CDR3 length: 18 amino acids. The sample originates from a study of cytomegalovirus exposure and HLA in healthy donors. Study at large: HLA-typed donors contributed around 88 million unique TCRs, which were held in an early data release. The Caucasian-associated ancestry cluster contained 65% to 85% of the 300 to 400 genotyped donors.

Study-wide findings and caveats: CMV antigen specificity was confirmed in vitro for three CMV-associated chains. The study designated 164 TCR beta chains cytomegalovirus-associated.

The J gene is TRBJ2-7, the V gene TRBV4-2; TRBD2 aligns across 14 bases. The specimen was PBMCs. The receptor was isolated from a woman in her sixties or seventies in good health and CMV-seronegative. The CDR3 reads CASSQRLAGGRISYEQYF. In DNA, the CDR3 is TGTGCCAGCAGCCAAAGACTAGCGGGAGGGCGGATCTCCTACGAGCAGTACTTC.